This T cell receptor (beta chain) emerged from a study of T cell responses to AZD1222 COVID-19 vaccine. Overall study results and limits: No day 14 peak samples; only post-peak repertoires were characterized. Only a handful of AZD1222 recipients tested seropositive at baseline.

On this clone: The antigen is unknown.

The germline V and J ends were trimmed by 6 bases and 1 base, with 9 bases remaining between them. Germline V gene data show CDR1 as MNHEY and CDR2 as SMNVEV (reference sequence). The CDR3 covers 13 residues. Using immunoSEQ multiplex PCR, the repertoire was profiled, and TCRdb retains in-frame clones only, with some absent. In the table there are 200,000 or so clones, approximately 86% of which are singletons. V is TRBV27 and J is TRBJ1-1; no clear D. This receptor was taken from an adult in good health. The specimen was peripheral blood, collected on day 0 of AZD1222 vaccination. CDR3 protein: CASSWAGNTEAFF. The CDR3 nucleotides read TGTGCCAGCAGCTGGGCCGGGAACACTGAAGCTTTCTTT.